This T cell receptor (beta chain) came from a study of T cell responses to AZD1222 COVID-19 vaccine. Study findings and constraints: Vaccine-associated CD4 TCRs ranged over spike, dominating at 160-218 and 743-854. Nearly half of the spike-specific TCRs reportedly recognize variant regions that carry no mutations. Donors in the cohort were predominantly white British and more often female, and clonal diversity was possibly underestimated. With two AZD1222 doses given, Spike-specific TCR breadth and depth both rose.

As concerns this clone: The antigen is undetermined.

The assay was immunoSEQ multiplex PCR, and TCRdb's table has in-frame clones only and misses some. The table includes roughly 150,000 clones, more than 85% detected once. The sequence derives from an adult who had recovered from COVID-19. The material was peripheral blood, obtained after recovery from COVID-19.

The CDR3 spells CASSEGGPVYEQYF. CDR3 sequence (DNA): TGTGCCAGCAGCGAGGGGGGGCCCGTCTACGAGCAGTACTTC. The rearrangement links TRBV9 to TRBJ2-7; possibly TRBD2 for D (7 bases). CDR1 is SGDLS, CDR2 YYNGEE, per germline. This CDR3 region has 14 residues. Trimming pared 3 bases from V and 3 bases from J, leaving 13 bases between.